This TCR beta chain comes out of a study of blood T cell repertoires in COVID-19. Profiled with immunoSEQ multiplex PCR; TCRdb holds only in-frame clones, not every one. The top ten hold 7.5% to 9.5% of the sample, which has 70,000 or so clones, about 90% seen once. The length of the CDR3 is 15 residues. Trimming cost V 7 bases and J 3 bases, with 15 bases left between them. Germline V gene sequence: CDR1 MDHEN, CDR2 SYDVKM. Sequencing was carried out using peripheral blood. V and J are TRBV28 and TRBJ2-2, with D perhaps TRBD2 (7 bases). The sequence was obtained from a human donor in a cohort sampled during active COVID-19. The CDR3 protein is CASKRGAFYTGELFF. DNA for the CDR3: TGTGCCAGCAAACGGGGGGCTTTCTACACCGGGGAGCTGTTTTTT.